This TCR beta chain was documented in a study of blood T cell repertoires in COVID-19. About the study: Spain, Italy and the United States supplied samples that represented acute and convalescent COVID-19. The analysed material was cDNA or gDNA that came from T cells, B-cell-depleted T cells, or PBMCs.

Cohort 3 donors were reported recovered after two negative PCRs, clearance, or symptom resolution. Germline trimming cut 0 bases from V and 4 bases from J; bases unmatched to any gene: 5. The CDR3 spans 16 residues. Per germline, CDR1 LGHDT and CDR2 YNNKEL (reference sequence). This clone has a handful of counts. Study processing details: The authors estimated nucleated cell counts from reference gene primer amplification. Sequencing used immunoSEQ multiplex PCR; TCRdb keeps in-frame clones, though not all of them. V, J and clone size reflect that table, while D and trimming were determined from the DNA. The data contain about 250,000 clones, roughly 85% of them singletons.

The TCR sequence derives from a woman in her twenties or thirties who had recovered from COVID-19. Sequencing was performed on PBMCs or T cells enriched from blood (not recorded which). The gene calls are TRBV3-1 (or the pseudogene TRBV3-2) and TRBJ2-1; TRBD2 matches at 8 bases. The CDR3 bases are TGTGCCAGCAGCCAAGACTCGGGGGGGCTTTACAATGAGCAGTTCTTC. Translating it yields CASSQDSGGLYNEQFF.